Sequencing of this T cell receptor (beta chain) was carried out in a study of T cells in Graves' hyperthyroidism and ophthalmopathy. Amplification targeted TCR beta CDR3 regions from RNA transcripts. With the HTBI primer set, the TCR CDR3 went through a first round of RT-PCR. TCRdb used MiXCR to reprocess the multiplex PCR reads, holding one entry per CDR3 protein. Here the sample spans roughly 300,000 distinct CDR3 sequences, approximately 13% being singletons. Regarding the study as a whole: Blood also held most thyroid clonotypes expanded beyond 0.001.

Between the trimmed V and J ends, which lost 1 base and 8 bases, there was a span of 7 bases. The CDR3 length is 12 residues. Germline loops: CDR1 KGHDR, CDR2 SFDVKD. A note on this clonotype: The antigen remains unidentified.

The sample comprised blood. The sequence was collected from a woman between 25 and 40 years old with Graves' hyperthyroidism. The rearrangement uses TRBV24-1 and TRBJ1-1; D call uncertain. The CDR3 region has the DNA TGTGCCACCAGTGATTTAGGCACAGAAGCTTTCTTT. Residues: CATSDLGTEAFF.